The 29 T cell receptor beta chains reported below all come from one sample, sequenced in a study of blood T cell repertoires in COVID-19 (dated by TCRdb to 2018 to 2021). The library came from the immunoSEQ multiplex PCR assay. Entries here come from immuneACCESS through TCRdb and include only in-frame sequences with V and J called. Some clones fail to appear in such tables; in the studies checked, an unresolved V gene covers under half of the shortfall, and the cause of the remainder is unknown. For this sample the table gives about 140,000 clones, of which roughly 73% were detected only once. Approximately 9.4% of the sample rests with the top ten. The source material was peripheral blood. The source is a woman aged 50 to 60 with active or convalescent COVID-19.

This clone appeared once. The V gene is TRBV27, the J gene TRBJ1-6; perhaps TRBD1 as D (5 bases). Trimming removed 9 bases at V and 5 bases at J, with 20 bases between. Germline V gene data show CDR1 as MNHEY and CDR2 as SMNVEV (reference sequence). The CDR3 extends over 16 amino acids. CDR3 coding DNA: TGTGCCAGTCGATGGGGGGGATTGACAGATAATTCACCCCTCCACTTT. Translated, it gives CASRWGGLTDNSPLHF.

The V and J genes are TRBV15 and TRBJ2-1, with 8 bases lining up with TRBD2. From germline, CDR1 is LNHNV and CDR2 YYDKDF (reference sequence). CDR3 length equals 15 residues. Unmatched junction bases numbered 3, after V lost 5 bases and J lost 0 bases. Written as DNA, the CDR3 is TGTGCCACCAGCTCCGGGACTAGCTCCTACAATGAGCAGTTCTTC. Translated, it gives CATSSGTSSYNEQFF.

The chain is built from TRBV9 and TRBJ1-4, with 8 positions matching TRBD1. The CDR3 spans 14 residues. V dropped 2 bases and J dropped 7; count of bases not matched to a gene: 4. Germline V lookup: CDR1 SGDLS, CDR2 YYNGEE. CDR3 loop: CASSVQGAGEKLFF. CDR3 DNA: TGTGCCAGCAGCGTGCAGGGGGCCGGTGAAAAACTGTTTTTT.

This clone has ten or more counts. The J gene is TRBJ2-3, the V gene TRBV7-2, with 7 bases that match TRBD2. Losses at the gene ends were 3 bases for V and 12 bases for J; bases not matched to a gene: 3. The length of the CDR3 is 11 residues. CDR1 SGHTA and CDR2 FQGNSA come from the germline V gene. For the CDR3, the DNA is TGTGCCAGCAGCTTCCGGGACTATCAGTATTTT. Translated, it gives CASSFRDYQYF.

This sequence joins TRBV21-1 and TRBJ1-2; TRBD1, the table's D call, lacks a check against the DNA. TRBV21-1 is deemed a pseudogene. This CDR3 contains 18 residues. The CDR3 DNA sequence: TGTGCCAGCAGTACCGGGACAGGGGGCTCTAAATCTAACTATGGCTACACCTTC. Translating gives CASSTGTGGSKSNYGYTF.

In its sample, this clone was seen once. The chain links TRBV6-2 or TRBV6-3 to TRBJ1-2; TRBD1 aligns across 7 bases. Trimming at V came to 4 bases and at J to 4 bases, leaving 9 bases not matched to a gene. The CDR3 contains 15 residues. Germline loops: CDR1 MNHEY, CDR2 SVGEGT. DNA of the CDR3: TGTGCCAGCAGTTTACCGGGACAGTATGGCTATGGCTACACCTTC. Protein: CASSLPGQYGYGYTF.

The chain carries TRBV27 and TRBJ2-1, with 8 nucleotides matching TRBD1. CDR3 length equals 13 residues. Germline CDR1 is MNHEY and CDR2 is SMNVEV (reference sequence). The V gene end was trimmed by 4 bases and the J gene end by 7 bases; junction bases not matched to a gene: 3. CDR3 nucleotide sequence: TGTGCCAGCAGTTCGGACAGGGTGAATGAGCAGTTCTTC. The encoded protein is CASSSDRVNEQFF.

The J gene is TRBJ1-4, the V gene TRBV4-1; 7 nucleotides match TRBD1. J was trimmed by 0 bases and V by 3 bases; bases with no gene match: 4. Germline V gene data show CDR1 as MGHRA and CDR2 as YSYEKL. The length of the CDR3 is 16 residues. The CDR3 DNA reads TGCGCCAGCAGCCAGGCCGGGACAGCAACTAATGAAAAACTGTTTTTT. As protein: CASSQAGTATNEKLFF.

The genes are TRBV7-2 and TRBJ2-3; 12 bases are a match to TRBD2. Trimming cost V 1 base and J 5 bases; bases outside gene matches: 4. Germline loops: CDR1 SGHTA, CDR2 FQGNSA. This CDR3 is 16 amino acids long. The CDR3: CASSLGGLAGLDTQYF. CDR3 nucleotide sequence: TGTGCCAGCAGCTTAGGTGGACTAGCGGGACTAGATACGCAGTATTTT.

The chain links TRBV3-1 (or the pseudogene TRBV3-2) to TRBJ1-6; D not certain. Germline lookup yields CDR1 LGHDT and CDR2 YNNKEL (reference sequence). This CDR3 has 15 residues. Trimming cost V 4 bases and J 8 bases, with 15 bases left between them. The CDR3 reads CASSPRRRRDSPLHF. CDR3 DNA sequence: TGTGCCAGCAGCCCTCGGCGCAGGCGAGATTCACCCCTCCACTTT.

The chain employs TRBV3-1 (or the pseudogene TRBV3-2) and TRBJ1-6, with TRBD1 matching 9 bases. Germline V gene data show CDR1 as LGHDT and CDR2 as YNNKEL (reference sequence). This CDR3 has 17 residues. Trimming took 0 bases from V and 8 from J; bases not matched to a gene: 8. In DNA form, the CDR3 reads TGTGCCAGCAGCCAAGATTGGGGACAGGGTGGGGATTCACCCCTCCACTTT. This codes for CASSQDWGQGGDSPLHF.

V gene TRBV4-3 combines with J gene TRBJ2-1; 8 bases align to TRBD2. This CDR3 contains 14 residues. Losses at the gene ends were 0 bases for V and 6 bases for J; bases not matched to a gene: 1. CDR1 and CDR2 from the germline V gene are LGHNA and YSLEER. The CDR3: CASSQDGTSNEQFF. CDR3 sequence (DNA): TGCGCCAGCAGCCAAGACGGGACTAGCAATGAGCAGTTCTTC.

V and J are TRBV9 and TRBJ1-1; D perhaps matches TRBD1 (6 bases). CDR1 is SGDLS and CDR2 is YYNGEE in the germline V gene. V was trimmed by 0 bases and J by 5 bases, leaving 14 bases between them. The CDR3 is 15 residues long. The CDR3 nucleotides read TGTGCCAGCAGCGTAGACGCCAGGGGAGATACTGAAGCTTTCTTT. Its translation is CASSVDARGDTEAFF.

The CDR3 spells CASSQVAGRSYEQYF. CDR3 DNA: TGTGCCAGCAGCCAAGTGGCGGGGCGTTCCTACGAGCAGTACTTC. The chain uses TRBV3-1 (or the pseudogene TRBV3-2) and TRBJ2-7; D perhaps matches TRBD2 (6 bases). Germline-derived CDR1 and CDR2 are LGHDT and YNNKEL (reference sequence). The ends were cut back, 1 base at V and 1 base at J, with 11 bases in the middle. This CDR3 is built from 15 residues.

This clone was seen a few times. DNA for the CDR3: TGTGCCATCAGGCCCGGGGAACTCGGGGAGCAGTTCTTC. Protein: CAIRPGELGEQFF. The V call is TRBV10-3, the J call TRBJ2-1, with a tentative D call TRBD2 (5 bases). The CDR3 loop spans 13 amino acids. V lost 6 bases and J 10 bases, leaving 16 bases between the germline ends. Germline V CDR1 and CDR2: ENHRY, SYGVKD.

This clone showed up just a few times. The CDR3 sequence: CASSFLLPSGRAGEQYF. CDR3 coding DNA: TGCGCCAGCAGCTTTCTTCTGCCGTCCGGGAGGGCAGGAGAGCAGTACTTC. The chain recombines TRBV10-2 with TRBJ2-7; 8 bases fit TRBD2. The CDR3 is 17 amino acids. Germline-derived CDR1 and CDR2 are WSHSY and SAAADI. J lost 7 bases, V lost 6 bases, and 20 bases had no gene match.

The chain joins TRBV28 to TRBJ1-1; perhaps TRBD1 as D (5 bases). This CDR3 has 17 residues. Germline lookup yields CDR1 MDHEN and CDR2 SYDVKM. V was trimmed by 6 bases and J by 4 bases, leaving 24 bases between them. CDR3 protein: CASRGGGGLLPTTEAFF. CDR3 nucleotides: TGTGCCAGCAGGGGGGGAGGAGGGCTACTCCCGACCACTGAAGCTTTCTTT.

The chain combines TRBV7-2 with TRBJ1-2, with 8 bases matching TRBD1. The CDR3 covers 17 residues. Germline trimming cut 1 base from V and 0 bases from J; bases unmatched to any gene: 7. CDR1 and CDR2 from the germline V gene are SGHTA and FQGNSA. CDR3 bases: TGTGCCAGCAGCTTAGGTACAGGGGGAGTCACTAACTATGGCTACACCTTC. Amino acids: CASSLGTGGVTNYGYTF. Filled out from reference TRBV7-2 and TRBJ1-2, the complete variable domain reads GAGVSQSPSNKVTEKGKDVELRCDPISGHTALYWYRQSLGQGLEFLIYFQGNSAPDKSGLPSDRFSAERTGGSVSTLTIQRTQQEDSAVYLCASSLGTGGVTNYGYTFGSGTRLTVV.

J is TRBJ1-6 and V is TRBV6-2 or TRBV6-3; TRBD1 might be the D (6 bases). This CDR3 has 15 residues. Germline V lookup: CDR1 MNHEY, CDR2 SVGEGT. V was cut by 6 bases and J by 4 bases, with 13 bases left in between. The CDR3 sequence is CASSLGGPYNSPLHF. CDR3 in DNA: TGTGCCAGCAGCCTCGGGGGGCCATATAATTCACCCCTCCACTTT.

The chain uses TRBV19 and TRBJ2-2, with 14 bases identical to TRBD2. Germline V gene lookup returns CDR1 LNHDA and CDR2 SQIVND (reference sequence). This CDR3 contains 19 residues. J gave up 0 bases and V 5 bases, and 8 bases lay outside the gene matches. In DNA, the CDR3 is TGTGCCAGTAGTCCAGGACTAGCGGGGGGCGGTACGAACACCGGGGAGCTGTTTTTT. Its translation: CASSPGLAGGGTNTGELFF.

This clone has only a few counts. The sample holds other DNA sequences that translate to the same CDR3. The J gene is TRBJ2-1, the V gene TRBV10-3; D is perhaps TRBD1 (5 bases). Germline CDR1 reads ENHRY; CDR2 reads SYGVKD. V was trimmed by 2 bases and J by 3 bases, leaving 5 bases between them. This CDR3 has 13 amino acids. The CDR3 sequence: CAISERGYNEQFF. CDR3 nucleotide sequence: TGTGCCATCAGTGAGAGGGGCTACAATGAGCAGTTCTTC.

In this sample, this clone turned up a few times. The V and J genes are TRBV30 and TRBJ2-1, with 8 bases lining up with TRBD2. The CDR3 runs 14 residues. The germline gives CDR1 GTSNPN, CDR2 SVGIG (reference sequence). J gave up 6 bases and V 7 bases, and 11 bases lay outside the gene matches. This chain's CDR3 is CAYLLYGRGNEQFF. DNA for the CDR3: TGTGCCTACTTGTTGTACGGGAGGGGCAATGAGCAGTTCTTC.

This clone was recorded a few times. The V call is TRBV7-2, the J call TRBJ1-1, with D tentatively TRBD1 (5 bases). Germline values: CDR1 SGHTA, CDR2 FQGNSA. Trimming shortened V by 5 bases and J by 6 bases, and 19 bases separated the two germline ends. The CDR3 spans 15 residues. The CDR3 nucleotides read TGTGCCAGCAGCCTCGCCGGGGGTACAGCGGCTGAAGCTTTCTTT. Protein product: CASSLAGGTAAEAFF.

V usage is TRBV9 and J usage is TRBJ2-3, with D perhaps matching TRBD1 (6 bases). V was clipped by 0 bases and J by 2 bases, with 13 bases between them. The CDR3 is 16 residues long. Germline V gives CDR1 SGDLS, CDR2 YYNGEE. The DNA for the CDR3 is TGTGCCAGCAGCGTAGCAGGCAGGGGCTACACAGATACGCAGTATTTT. Residues: CASSVAGRGYTDTQYF.

The chain is built from TRBV5-6 and TRBJ1-1; D might be TRBD1 (6 bases). From germline, CDR1 is SGHDT and CDR2 YYEEEE. CDR3 length: 13 residues. V lost 4 bases and J 1 base, leaving 8 bases between the germline ends. In DNA, the CDR3 is TGTGCCAGCAGCCCGACAGGGAACACTGAAGCTTTCTTT. Translated, it gives CASSPTGNTEAFF.

In its sample, this clone was seen once. The genes are TRBV7-2 and TRBJ2-2, with TRBD1 matching over 7 bases. The CDR3 covers 13 residues. V gave up 9 bases and J gave up 0 bases; unmatched junction bases: 1. Germline V CDR1 and CDR2: SGHTA, FQGNSA. CDR3 nucleotides: TGTGCCAGGGGACAGCCGAACACCGGGGAGCTGTTTTTT. Amino acid sequence: CARGQPNTGELFF.

V is TRBV7-9 and J is TRBJ1-3; 11 bases are shared with TRBD1. The CDR3 has 16 residues. V lost 4 bases and J lost 2; bases outside the gene matches: 4. Germline V gene lookup returns CDR1 SEHNR and CDR2 FQNEAQ (reference sequence). For the CDR3, the DNA is TGTGCCAGCAGCTCAGGACAGGGGGCAGCTGGAAACACCATATATTTT. Its protein is CASSSGQGAAGNTIYF.

The rearrangement joins TRBV6-5 to TRBJ1-6; a weak D match, TRBD1 (6 bases). Germline V lookup: CDR1 MNHEY, CDR2 SVGAGI. The CDR3 loop spans 14 amino acids. V shed 6 bases and J shed 7 bases, with 13 bases lying between them. The CDR3 coding sequence is TGTGCCAGCAGACAGGGAAGTGGAAATTCACCCCTCCACTTT. This codes for CASRQGSGNSPLHF.

V and J are TRBV7-2 and TRBJ1-5; tentative D call: TRBD1 (5 bases). The CDR3 is made up of 13 amino acids. Germline-derived CDR1 and CDR2 are SGHTA and FQGNSA. V was trimmed by 6 bases and J by 9 bases, leaving 15 bases between them. This chain's CDR3 is CASSFKQGSPQHF. The CDR3 nucleotides are TGTGCCAGCAGTTTTAAGCAGGGTTCGCCCCAGCATTTT.